This T cell receptor beta chain was captured in a study of T cell repertoires in cytomegalovirus infection. TCRdb called the reads again in MiXCR, with one record for every CDR3 protein. The sample lists some 200,000 distinct CDR3 sequences, nearly 9.5% seen once, with about 4.6% in the top ten. Trimming cost V 0 bases and J 7 bases; bases outside gene matches: 3. There are 13 residues in the CDR3. Germline CDR1 reads SEHNR; CDR2 reads FQNEAQ (reference sequence). The clonotype originates from a human donor in good health (CMV status not recorded). Some clones in this sample may be carry-over from other donors' samples. Specimen: PBMCs. The rearrangement uses TRBV7-9 and TRBJ2-7; 7 bases line up with TRBD1. CDR3 nucleotide sequence: TGTGCCAGCAGCTTAGCGGGGGACAGAGAGCAGTACTTC. This translates into CASSLAGDREQYF.